A single sample is the source of the 26 T cell receptor beta chains below, sequenced in a study of blood T cell repertoires in COVID-19. Sequenced by immunoSEQ multiplex PCR; TCRdb stores in-frame clones only, minus some. The sample lists about 200,000 clones; roughly 80% were seen once. The sequencing input was peripheral blood. The receptors were gathered from a man aged 55 to 69 with acute or convalescent COVID-19.

This chain links TRBV5-1 with TRBJ1-1; 9 bases are shared with TRBD1. J lost 1 base, V lost 4 bases, and 8 bases had no gene match. Germline CDR1 is SGHRS and CDR2 is YFSETQ. The CDR3 consists of 16 residues. CDR3: CASSIQGAVGNTEAFF. The CDR3 region has the DNA TGCGCCAGCAGCATACAGGGGGCCGTGGGGAACACTGAAGCTTTCTTT.

This chain connects TRBV5-1 to TRBJ2-3; 7 bases are shared with TRBD1. J lost 2 bases, V lost 3 bases, and 6 bases had no gene match. Germline V gives CDR1 SGHRS, CDR2 YFSETQ. The CDR3 totals 15 residues. The CDR3 bases are TGCGCCAGCAGCTCGGGACAGCAAAACACAGATACGCAGTATTTT. Translating it yields CASSSGQQNTDTQYF.

The chain employs TRBV6-4 and TRBJ2-1; 14 nucleotides align to TRBD2. V lost 0 bases, J lost 2 bases, and 9 bases stayed unmatched. CDR1 and CDR2 from the germline V gene are MRHNA and SNTAGT. The CDR3 length is 20 residues. This chain's CDR3 is CASSDSTGTSGGTTYNEQFF. Here the CDR3 DNA reads TGTGCCAGCAGTGACTCGACAGGGACTAGCGGGGGAACGACCTACAATGAGCAGTTCTTC.

This clone turned up a few times. V usage is TRBV2 and J usage is TRBJ1-4; 8 positions agree with TRBD1. This CDR3 contains 14 residues. J gave up 7 bases and V 6 bases, and 7 bases lay outside the gene matches. The germline gives CDR1 SNHLY, CDR2 FYNNEI. The CDR3 sequence: CASRADRVGEKLFF. DNA for the CDR3: TGTGCCAGCAGGGCGGACAGGGTGGGTGAAAAACTGTTTTTT.

The chain combines TRBV6-5 with TRBJ2-1, with unresolved D. This CDR3 has 11 amino acids. V lost 6 bases and J lost 3, with 3 bases in between. CDR1 and CDR2 from the germline V gene are MNHEY and SVGAGI. The CDR3 reads CASSLYNEQFF. Here the CDR3 DNA reads TGTGCCAGCAGCCTCTACAATGAGCAGTTCTTC.

The chain carries TRBV2 and TRBJ2-7; D may be TRBD1 (5 bases). Germline V gene sequence: CDR1 SNHLY, CDR2 FYNNEI. The CDR3 totals 14 residues. V gave up 4 bases and J gave up 5 bases, with 15 bases separating them. CDR3 region: CASSVRQKGDEQYF. The CDR3 DNA reads TGTGCCAGCAGTGTCAGGCAGAAAGGGGACGAGCAGTACTTC.

This chain joins TRBV4-1 and TRBJ1-2; D possibly corresponds to TRBD1 (5 bases). The CDR3 is 13 residues long. The germline V gene encodes CDR1 MGHRA and CDR2 YSYEKL. V was trimmed by 4 bases and J by 5 bases, leaving 11 bases between them. CDR3 sequence: CASSPGGWYGYTF. The CDR3 bases are TGCGCCAGCAGCCCGGGGGGTTGGTATGGCTACACCTTC.

The J gene is TRBJ1-4, the V gene TRBV5-4; 8 nucleotides align to TRBD1. Germline CDR1 SGHNT, CDR2 YYREEE (reference sequence). V trimming: 4 bases; J trimming: 8 bases; junction bases outside the gene matches: 7. This CDR3 is 14 amino acids long. The CDR3 reads CASSPSGGQEKLFF. CDR3 DNA sequence: TGTGCCAGCAGCCCCTCAGGGGGCCAAGAAAAACTGTTTTTT.

The rearrangement uses TRBV4-1 and TRBJ1-6; D gene uncertain. The germline V gene encodes CDR1 MGHRA and CDR2 YSYEKL. Trimming cost V 4 bases and J 5 bases, with 12 bases left between them. The CDR3 is 15 residues long. The CDR3 loop reads CASSPRWRDNSPLHF. In DNA form, the CDR3 reads TGCGCCAGCAGCCCCCGGTGGAGGGATAATTCACCCCTCCACTTT.

This clone has just a few counts. The V gene is TRBV27, the J gene TRBJ2-1; D is undetermined. Germline V gives CDR1 MNHEY, CDR2 SMNVEV (reference sequence). The CDR3 sequence is 15 residues long. The V end was cut by 6 bases, the J end by 0 bases, with 12 bases between. CDR3 loop: CASSRDWPSYNEQFF. In DNA form, the CDR3 reads TGTGCCAGCAGCCGAGACTGGCCCTCCTACAATGAGCAGTTCTTC.

The chain carries TRBV7-9 and TRBJ2-1; D unclear. From germline, CDR1 is SEHNR and CDR2 FQNEAQ (reference sequence). The CDR3 contains 11 residues. Trimming stripped 3 bases from V and 10 bases from J, with 7 bases between. The CDR3 DNA reads TGTGCCAGCAGCTTCTCGGAGGAGCAGTTCTTC. Protein sequence: CASSFSEEQFF.

The chain has TRBV19 and TRBJ1-5, with TRBD1 matching over 7 bases. Germline trimming cut 5 bases from V and 4 bases from J; bases unmatched to any gene: 8. The CDR3 is 15 amino acids. Germline CDR1 is LNHDA and CDR2 is SQIVND (reference sequence). CDR3 sequence: CASSPRTGLNQPQHF. CDR3 nucleotide sequence: TGTGCCAGTAGTCCCCGGACAGGTTTAAATCAGCCCCAGCATTTT.

The chain joins TRBV7-8 to TRBJ2-4; possibly TRBD1 for D (6 bases). Deletions cut 0 bases from V and 0 bases from J, with 6 bases between. Germline lookup yields CDR1 SGHVS and CDR2 FQNEAQ. This CDR3 comprises 15 residues. CDR3 sequence reads: CASSLAGGAKNIQYF. The CDR3 coding sequence is TGTGCCAGCAGCTTAGCAGGGGGAGCCAAAAACATTCAGTACTTC.

V and J are TRBV7-2 and TRBJ2-3, with TRBD2 as a possible D gene (7 bases). The CDR3 sequence is 17 residues long. Trimming took 2 bases from V and 6 from J, leaving 21 bases between them. Germline lookup yields CDR1 SGHTA and CDR2 FQGNSA. The CDR3 sequence: CASSLLGGGTDFDTQYF. CDR3 DNA sequence: TGTGCCAGCAGCTTATTAGGGGGGGGGACCGATTTCGATACGCAGTATTTT. Supplemented by reference TRBV7-2 and TRBJ2-3, the full variable domain reads GAGVSQSPSNKVTEKGKDVELRCDPISGHTALYWYRQSLGQGLEFLIYFQGNSAPDKSGLPSDRFSAERTGGSVSTLTIQRTQQEDSAVYLCASSLLGGGTDFDTQYFGPGTRLTVL.

V and J are TRBV5-4 and TRBJ1-3, with D perhaps TRBD1 (5 bases). This CDR3 has 18 residues. V lost 2 bases and J 4 bases, leaving 22 bases between the germline ends. Germline CDR1 and CDR2: SGHNT and YYREEE (reference sequence). The CDR3 spells CASSFVMDLPGVGNTIYF. In DNA, the CDR3 is TGTGCCAGCAGCTTTGTCATGGATCTCCCGGGGGTCGGAAACACCATATATTTT.

This clone was detected a few times. J is TRBJ1-1 and V is TRBV19; D remains ambiguous. The CDR3 extends over 13 amino acids. The V end was cut by 6 bases, the J end by 4 bases, with 12 bases between. Germline V gives CDR1 LNHDA, CDR2 SQIVND (reference sequence). For the CDR3, the DNA is TGTGCCAGTAGGGATTCGGGGAGCACTGAAGCTTTCTTT. This sequence encodes CASRDSGSTEAFF.

The genes are TRBV4-3 and TRBJ1-3; no firm D call. The germline V gene encodes CDR1 LGHNA and CDR2 YSLEER. The length of the CDR3 is 20 residues. V lost 0 bases, J lost 0 bases, and 21 bases lay in between. The CDR3 DNA is TGCGCCAGCAGCCAAGAGACTAACCGCTTTGACGAAATCTCTGGAAACACCATATATTTT. It encodes CASSQETNRFDEISGNTIYF.

V is TRBV9 and J is TRBJ2-7; 11 positions agree with TRBD2. This CDR3 comprises 15 residues. The trim removed 1 base at V and 6 bases at J, leaving 6 bases unmatched. Germline CDR1 is SGDLS and CDR2 is YYNGEE. The CDR3 coding sequence is TGTGCCAGCAGCGTATCTAGCGGGAGGAAGGGCGAGCAGTACTTC. Protein product: CASSVSSGRKGEQYF.

This sequence joins TRBV6-5 and TRBJ1-1; perhaps TRBD1 as D (6 bases). Germline CDR1 and CDR2: MNHEY and SVGAGI. Trimming cost V 9 bases and J 4 bases, with 18 bases left between them. The CDR3 is 14 residues long. The CDR3 spells CASGHRAEGTEAFF. The CDR3 region has the DNA TGTGCCAGTGGGCACAGGGCCGAAGGCACTGAAGCTTTCTTT.

V usage is TRBV19 and J usage is TRBJ1-2, with D hard to call. Trimming left V 2 bases short and J 7 bases short, with 17 bases between. This CDR3 has 15 residues. Germline lookup yields CDR1 LNHDA and CDR2 SQIVND (reference sequence). CDR3 bases: TGTGCCAGTAGTATAACCAGCCTCGGGTTGGGTGGCTACACCTTC. It is translated as CASSITSLGLGGYTF.

V usage is TRBV5-7 and J usage is TRBJ2-7; TRBD2 agrees at 7 bases. TRBV5-7 is flagged as an ORF with uncertain function. The V segment lost 4 bases and the J segment 5 bases; nucleotides outside the gene matches: 9. The CDR3 spans 14 residues. The CDR3, as DNA: TGTGCCAGCAGCCGGGACTATGAGCCGGACGAGCAGTACTTC. It translates to CASSRDYEPDEQYF.

The J gene is TRBJ2-1, the V gene TRBV20-1; possibly TRBD2 for D (6 bases). The length of the CDR3 is 14 residues. Germline V gene data show CDR1 as DFQATT and CDR2 as SNEGSKA (reference sequence). The V and J ends lost 3 bases and 4 bases respectively, with 13 bases between them. The CDR3 reads CSASSGSNYNEQFF. The CDR3 nucleotides are TGCAGTGCTAGTTCCGGGAGTAATTACAATGAGCAGTTCTTC.

The V call is TRBV7-3, the J call TRBJ1-1; weak D call: TRBD1 (5 bases). The CDR3 is 13 residues long. The V end was cut by 0 bases, the J end by 7 bases, with 9 bases between. CDR1 SGHTA and CDR2 FQGTGA come from the germline V gene. CDR3 amino acids: CASSLTTGGEAFF. Here the CDR3 DNA reads TGTGCCAGCAGCTTAACAACAGGCGGTGAAGCTTTCTTT.

This CDR3 reads CASSHQTLAGEDEQYF. As DNA, the CDR3 is TGTGCCAGCAGCCACCAGACTTTAGCGGGAGAAGACGAGCAGTACTTC. V gene TRBV3-1 (or the pseudogene TRBV3-2) combines with J gene TRBJ2-7; the match to TRBD2 covers 9 bases. The CDR3 sequence is 16 residues long. Per the germline V gene, CDR1 is LGHDT and CDR2 is YNNKEL (reference sequence). After removal of 3 bases from V and 5 bases from J, the junction contained 11 bases not matched to a gene.

The CDR3 DNA is TGTGCCTGGAGGCGCGGGAGGGCCTATGAGCAGTTCTTC. Translation gives CAWRRGRAYEQFF. The chain uses TRBV30 and TRBJ2-1; TRBD2 matches 9 bases. This CDR3 is 13 amino acids long. The V and J ends lost 3 bases and 8 bases, in that order; junction bases with no gene match: 5. From germline, CDR1 is GTSNPN and CDR2 SVGIG (reference sequence).

J is TRBJ1-2 and V is TRBV10-3; no clear D gene. The V and J ends lost 5 bases and 4 bases respectively, with 8 bases between them. The CDR3 totals 12 residues. Germline values: CDR1 ENHRY, CDR2 SYGVKD. CDR3 protein: CAISLGIYGYTF. In nucleotides, the CDR3 is TGTGCCATCAGTCTCGGTATCTATGGCTACACCTTC.